The present entry profiles one T cell receptor (beta chain) with its context. Germline-derived CDR1 and CDR2 are MNHEY and SVGEGT. The V end was cut by 0 bases, the J end by 10 bases, with 16 bases between. This CDR3 has 16 residues. These data originate in a study of T cell responses to AZD1222 COVID-19 vaccine. TCRdb's copy holds only in-frame clones and misses some; the assay was immunoSEQ multiplex PCR. Here the sample spans under 130,000 clones, 82% being singletons. This TCR derives from an adult in good health. The input for sequencing was peripheral blood, taken on day 0 of AZD1222 vaccination. The V gene is TRBV6-2 or TRBV6-3, the J gene TRBJ1-6; D is uncertain. CDR3: CASSYSSEGWESPLHF. CDR3 DNA sequence: TGTGCCAGCAGTTACTCTTCGGAGGGATGGGAATCACCCCTCCACTTT.